This T cell receptor (beta chain) was recovered during a study of T cell responses to AZD1222 COVID-19 vaccine. Remarks on this clone: As yet, its antigen is unknown.

The study, taken as a whole, reports: Sampled repertoires all dated from after the peak T cell response.

Germline V CDR1 and CDR2: MNHEY, SMNVEV (reference sequence). V gave up 6 bases and J gave up 5 bases; unmatched junction bases: 10. The CDR3 is made up of 15 amino acids. The data were produced by immunoSEQ multiplex PCR, yet TCRdb's version contains in-frame clones alone and is incomplete. The repertoire consists of about 180,000 clones, with almost 90% occurring once and the leading ten covering roughly 8%. The chain joins TRBV27 to TRBJ1-1; 9 nucleotides match TRBD1. The TCR sequence derives from an adult in good health. Sequenced here: peripheral blood, sampled on day 0 of AZD1222 vaccination. The CDR3 region is CASSSNGQGMTEAFF. As DNA, the CDR3 is TGTGCCAGCAGCTCGAACGGACAGGGGATGACTGAAGCTTTCTTT.